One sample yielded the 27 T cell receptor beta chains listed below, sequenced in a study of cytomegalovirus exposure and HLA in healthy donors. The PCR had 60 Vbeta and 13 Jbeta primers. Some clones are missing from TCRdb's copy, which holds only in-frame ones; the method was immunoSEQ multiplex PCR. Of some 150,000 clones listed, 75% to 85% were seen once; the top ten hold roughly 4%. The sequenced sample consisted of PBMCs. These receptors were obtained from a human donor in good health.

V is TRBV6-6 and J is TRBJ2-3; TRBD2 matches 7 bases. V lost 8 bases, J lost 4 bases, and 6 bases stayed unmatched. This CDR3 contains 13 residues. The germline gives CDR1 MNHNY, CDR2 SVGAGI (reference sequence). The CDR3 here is CASRAGWSDTQYF. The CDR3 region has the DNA TGTGCCAGCCGAGCGGGATGGTCAGATACGCAGTATTTT.

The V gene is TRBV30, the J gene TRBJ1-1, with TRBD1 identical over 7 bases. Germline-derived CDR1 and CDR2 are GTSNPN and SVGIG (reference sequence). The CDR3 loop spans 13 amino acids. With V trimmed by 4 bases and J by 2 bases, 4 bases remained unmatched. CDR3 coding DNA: TGTGCCTGGACGCAAGGGGGCAACACTGAAGCTTTCTTT. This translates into CAWTQGGNTEAFF.

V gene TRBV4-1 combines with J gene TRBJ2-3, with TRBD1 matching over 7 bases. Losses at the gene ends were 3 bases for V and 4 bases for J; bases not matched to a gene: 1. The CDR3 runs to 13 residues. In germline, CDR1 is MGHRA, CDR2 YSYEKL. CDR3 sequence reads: CASSHQGADTQYF. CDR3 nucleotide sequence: TGCGCCAGCAGCCACCAGGGGGCAGATACGCAGTATTTT.

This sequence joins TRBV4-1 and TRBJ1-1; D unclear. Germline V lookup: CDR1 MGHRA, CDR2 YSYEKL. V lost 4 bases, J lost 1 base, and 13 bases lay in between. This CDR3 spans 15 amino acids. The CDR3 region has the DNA TGCGCCAGCAGCCCGGCAGGTGCTTCGAACACTGAAGCTTTCTTT. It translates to CASSPAGASNTEAFF.

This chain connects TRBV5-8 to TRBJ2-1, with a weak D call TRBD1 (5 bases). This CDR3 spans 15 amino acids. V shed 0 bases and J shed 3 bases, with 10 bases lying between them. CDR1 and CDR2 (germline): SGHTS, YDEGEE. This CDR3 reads CASSLEGSSYNEQFF. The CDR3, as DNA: TGTGCCAGCAGCTTGGAGGGGTCGAGCTACAATGAGCAGTTCTTC.

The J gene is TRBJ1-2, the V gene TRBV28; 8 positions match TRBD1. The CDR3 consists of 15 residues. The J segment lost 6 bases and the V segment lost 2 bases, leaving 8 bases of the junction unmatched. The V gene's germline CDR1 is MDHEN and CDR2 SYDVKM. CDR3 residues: CASSLPTQGANGYTF. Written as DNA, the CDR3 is TGTGCCAGCAGTTTACCCACGCAGGGGGCTAATGGCTACACCTTC.

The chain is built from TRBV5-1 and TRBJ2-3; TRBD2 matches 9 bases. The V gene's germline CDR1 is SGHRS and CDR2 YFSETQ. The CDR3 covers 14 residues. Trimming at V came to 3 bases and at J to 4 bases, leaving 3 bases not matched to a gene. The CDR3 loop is CASSWGLAPDTQYF. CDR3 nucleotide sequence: TGCGCCAGCAGCTGGGGACTAGCCCCAGATACGCAGTATTTT.

For the CDR3, the DNA is TGTGCCAGCAGTTACCGAACTAGCGCCAATGAGCAGTTCTTC. Its translation is CASSYRTSANEQFF. V gene TRBV6-5 combines with J gene TRBJ2-1, with 7 bases lining up with TRBD2. V lost 2 bases and J lost 6; bases outside the gene matches: 4. Germline CDR1 is MNHEY and CDR2 is SVGAGI. The CDR3 contains 14 residues.

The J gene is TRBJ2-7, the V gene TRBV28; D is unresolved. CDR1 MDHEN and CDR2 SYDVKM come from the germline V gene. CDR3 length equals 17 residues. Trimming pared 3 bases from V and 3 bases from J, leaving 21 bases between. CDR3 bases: TGTGCCAGCAGTTTTCCCCCCTCCCTAACCCAACTCTACGAGCAGTACTTC. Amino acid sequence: CASSFPPSLTQLYEQYF.

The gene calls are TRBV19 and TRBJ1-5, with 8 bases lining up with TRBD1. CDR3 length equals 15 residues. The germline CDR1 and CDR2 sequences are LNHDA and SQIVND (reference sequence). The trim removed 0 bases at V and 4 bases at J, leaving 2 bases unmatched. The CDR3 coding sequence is TGTGCCAGTAGTATAGACCGACAGGGGAATCAGCCCCAGCATTTT. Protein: CASSIDRQGNQPQHF.

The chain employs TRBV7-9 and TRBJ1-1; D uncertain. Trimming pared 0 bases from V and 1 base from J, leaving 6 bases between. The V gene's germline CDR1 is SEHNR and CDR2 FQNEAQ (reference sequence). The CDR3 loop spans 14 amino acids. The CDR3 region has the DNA TGTGCCAGCAGCTTAGCGTTCGGGAACACTGAAGCTTTCTTT. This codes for CASSLAFGNTEAFF.

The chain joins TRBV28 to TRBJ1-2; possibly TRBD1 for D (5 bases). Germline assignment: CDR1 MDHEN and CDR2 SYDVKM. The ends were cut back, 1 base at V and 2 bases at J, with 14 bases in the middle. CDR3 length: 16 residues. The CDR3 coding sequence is TGTGCCAGCAGTTTATCCGCCGGGAGGGGAAACTATGGCTACACCTTC. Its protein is CASSLSAGRGNYGYTF.

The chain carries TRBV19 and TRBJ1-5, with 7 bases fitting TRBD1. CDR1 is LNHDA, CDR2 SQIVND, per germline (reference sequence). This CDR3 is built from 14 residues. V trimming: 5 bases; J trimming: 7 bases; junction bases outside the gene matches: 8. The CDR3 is CASSSHRGSQPQHF. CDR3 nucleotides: TGTGCCAGTAGTTCCCACAGGGGAAGCCAGCCCCAGCATTTT.

In DNA, the CDR3 is TGCGCCAGCAGCTTGGGGCCTCGGACTAGCGGGAAGTACGAGCAGTACTTC. It encodes CASSLGPRTSGKYEQYF. The J gene is TRBJ2-7, the V gene TRBV5-1, with 12 bases matching TRBD2. Germline CDR1 SGHRS, CDR2 YFSETQ. This CDR3 spans 17 amino acids. V was clipped by 0 bases and J by 4 bases; unmatched bases: 8.

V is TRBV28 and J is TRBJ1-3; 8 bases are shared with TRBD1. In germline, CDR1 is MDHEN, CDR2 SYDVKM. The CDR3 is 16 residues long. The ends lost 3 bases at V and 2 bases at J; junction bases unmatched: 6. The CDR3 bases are TGTGCCAGCAGTTTTACGGCAGGGGGCCCTGGAAACACCATATATTTT. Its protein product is CASSFTAGGPGNTIYF.

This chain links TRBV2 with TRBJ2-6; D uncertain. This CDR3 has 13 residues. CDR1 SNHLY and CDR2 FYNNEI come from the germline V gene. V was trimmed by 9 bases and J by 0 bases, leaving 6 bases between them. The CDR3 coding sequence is TGTGCCAGTAGAAACTCTGGGGCCAACGTCCTGACTTTC. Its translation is CASRNSGANVLTF.

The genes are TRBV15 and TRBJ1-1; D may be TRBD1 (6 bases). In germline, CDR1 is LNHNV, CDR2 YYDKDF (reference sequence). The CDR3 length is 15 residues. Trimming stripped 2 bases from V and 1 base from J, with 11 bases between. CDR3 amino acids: CATSRTGTPNTEAFF. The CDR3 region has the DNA TGTGCCACCAGCAGAACCGGGACACCGAACACTGAAGCTTTCTTT.

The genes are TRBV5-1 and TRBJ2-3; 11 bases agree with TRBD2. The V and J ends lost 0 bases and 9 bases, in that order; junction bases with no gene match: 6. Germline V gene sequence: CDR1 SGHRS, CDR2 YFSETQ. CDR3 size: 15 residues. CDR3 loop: CASSLVAGGGRTQYF. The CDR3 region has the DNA TGCGCCAGCAGCTTGGTAGCGGGAGGGGGCAGGACGCAGTATTTT.

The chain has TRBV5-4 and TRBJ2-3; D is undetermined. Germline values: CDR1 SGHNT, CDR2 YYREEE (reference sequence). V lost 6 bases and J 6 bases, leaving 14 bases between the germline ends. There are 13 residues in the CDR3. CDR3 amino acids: CASTKPPHDTQYF. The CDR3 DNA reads TGTGCCAGCACCAAACCGCCACACGATACGCAGTATTTT.

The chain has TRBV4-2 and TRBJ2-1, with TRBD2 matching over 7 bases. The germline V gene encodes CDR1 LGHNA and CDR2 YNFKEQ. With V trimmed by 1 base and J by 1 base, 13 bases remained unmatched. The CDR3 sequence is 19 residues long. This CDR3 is CASSQGTASGATSYNEQFF. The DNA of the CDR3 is TGTGCCAGCAGCCAAGGTACTGCGAGCGGGGCGACTTCCTACAATGAGCAGTTCTTC.

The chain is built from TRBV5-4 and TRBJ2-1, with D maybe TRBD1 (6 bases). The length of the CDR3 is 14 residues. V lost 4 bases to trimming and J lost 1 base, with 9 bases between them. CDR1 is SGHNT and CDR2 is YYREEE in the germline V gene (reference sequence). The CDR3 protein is CASSLGTSYNEQFF. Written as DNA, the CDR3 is TGTGCCAGCAGCCTTGGGACATCCTACAATGAGCAGTTCTTC.

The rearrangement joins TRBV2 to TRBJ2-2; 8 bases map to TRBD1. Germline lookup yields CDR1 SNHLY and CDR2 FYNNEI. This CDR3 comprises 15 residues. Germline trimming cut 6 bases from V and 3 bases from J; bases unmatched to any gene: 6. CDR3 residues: CASRTGEWDTGELFF. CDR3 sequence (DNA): TGTGCCAGCAGGACAGGGGAATGGGACACCGGGGAGCTGTTTTTT.

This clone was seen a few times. In DNA form, the CDR3 reads TGCGCCAGCAGTCCTAAACCCACTAGCGGGGGCACCGGGGAGCTGTTTTTT. Translated: CASSPKPTSGGTGELFF. V gene TRBV10-1 combines with J gene TRBJ2-2; TRBD2 matches at 11 bases. Per germline, CDR1 WNHNN and CDR2 SYGVQD (reference sequence). V was pared by 5 bases and J by 4 bases, with 9 bases of the junction left unmatched. The CDR3 covers 17 residues.

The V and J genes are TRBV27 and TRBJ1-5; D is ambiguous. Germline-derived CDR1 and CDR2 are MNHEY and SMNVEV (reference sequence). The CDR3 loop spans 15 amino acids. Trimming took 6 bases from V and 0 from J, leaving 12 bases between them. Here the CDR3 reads CASRSTSYSNQPQHF. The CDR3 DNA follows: TGTGCCAGCAGATCCACGAGTTATAGCAATCAGCCCCAGCATTTT.

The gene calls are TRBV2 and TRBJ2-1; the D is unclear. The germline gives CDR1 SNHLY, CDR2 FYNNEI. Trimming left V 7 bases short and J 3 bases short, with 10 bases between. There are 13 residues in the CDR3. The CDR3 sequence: CASNNGGYNEQFF. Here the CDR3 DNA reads TGTGCCAGCAACAACGGCGGCTACAATGAGCAGTTCTTC.

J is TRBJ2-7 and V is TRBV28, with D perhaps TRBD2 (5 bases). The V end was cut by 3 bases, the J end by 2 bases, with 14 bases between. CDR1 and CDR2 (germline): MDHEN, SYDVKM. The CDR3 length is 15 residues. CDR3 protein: CASSFPEALTYEQYF. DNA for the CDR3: TGTGCCAGCAGTTTCCCGGAGGCCCTCACCTACGAGCAGTACTTC.

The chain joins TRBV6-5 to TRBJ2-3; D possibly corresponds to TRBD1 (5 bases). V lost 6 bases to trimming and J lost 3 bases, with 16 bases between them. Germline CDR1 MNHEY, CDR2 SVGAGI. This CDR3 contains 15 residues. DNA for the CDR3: TGTGCCAGCAGCCGCGACAGCCTGGGGACAGATACGCAGTATTTT. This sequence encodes CASSRDSLGTDTQYF.